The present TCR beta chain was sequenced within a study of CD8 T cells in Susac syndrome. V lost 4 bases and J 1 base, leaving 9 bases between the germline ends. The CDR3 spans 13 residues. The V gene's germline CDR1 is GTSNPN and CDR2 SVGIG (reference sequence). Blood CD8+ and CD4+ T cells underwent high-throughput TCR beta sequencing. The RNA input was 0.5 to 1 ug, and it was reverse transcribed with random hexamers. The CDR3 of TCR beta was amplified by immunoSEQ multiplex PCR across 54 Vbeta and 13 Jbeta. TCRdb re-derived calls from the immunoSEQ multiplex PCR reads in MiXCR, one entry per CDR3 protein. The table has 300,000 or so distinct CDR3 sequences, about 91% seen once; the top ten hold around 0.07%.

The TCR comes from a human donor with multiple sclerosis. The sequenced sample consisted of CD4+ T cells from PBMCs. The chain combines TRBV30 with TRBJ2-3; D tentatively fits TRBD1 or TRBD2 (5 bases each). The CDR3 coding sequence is TGTGCCTGGAAGACAGCGGGCACAGATACGCAGTATTTT. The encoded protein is CAWKTAGTDTQYF.